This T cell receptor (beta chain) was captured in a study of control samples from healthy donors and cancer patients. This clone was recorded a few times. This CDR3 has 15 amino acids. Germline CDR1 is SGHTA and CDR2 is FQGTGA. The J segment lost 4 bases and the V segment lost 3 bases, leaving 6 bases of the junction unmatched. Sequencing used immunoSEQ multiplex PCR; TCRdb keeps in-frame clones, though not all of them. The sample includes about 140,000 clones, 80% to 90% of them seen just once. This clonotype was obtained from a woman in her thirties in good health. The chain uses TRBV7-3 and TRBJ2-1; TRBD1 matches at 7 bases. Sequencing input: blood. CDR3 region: CASSFGQAQYNEQFF. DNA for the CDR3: TGTGCCAGCAGCTTCGGACAGGCCCAATACAATGAGCAGTTCTTC.